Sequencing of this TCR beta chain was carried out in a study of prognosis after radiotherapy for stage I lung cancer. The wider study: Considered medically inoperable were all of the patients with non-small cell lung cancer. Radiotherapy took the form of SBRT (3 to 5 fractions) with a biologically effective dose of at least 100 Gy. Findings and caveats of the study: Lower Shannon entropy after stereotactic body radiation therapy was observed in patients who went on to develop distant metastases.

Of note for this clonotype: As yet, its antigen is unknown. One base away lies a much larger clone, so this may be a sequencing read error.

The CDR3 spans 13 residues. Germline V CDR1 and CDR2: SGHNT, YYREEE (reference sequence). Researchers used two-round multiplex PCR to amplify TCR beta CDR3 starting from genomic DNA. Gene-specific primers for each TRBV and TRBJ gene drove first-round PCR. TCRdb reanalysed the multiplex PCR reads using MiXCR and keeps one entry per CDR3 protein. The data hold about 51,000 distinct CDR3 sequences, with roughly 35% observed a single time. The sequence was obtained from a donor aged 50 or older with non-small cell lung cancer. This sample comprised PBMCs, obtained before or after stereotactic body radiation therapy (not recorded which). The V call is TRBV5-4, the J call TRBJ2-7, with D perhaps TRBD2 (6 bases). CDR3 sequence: CASILRDSYEQYF. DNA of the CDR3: TGTGCCAGCATCTTGCGGGACTCCTACGAGCAGTACTTC.